A selection of T cell receptor beta chains follows, all from one sample in a study of cytomegalovirus exposure and HLA in healthy donors. Libraries were prepared by immunoSEQ multiplex PCR; TCRdb keeps only in-frame clonotypes and omits some of them. The repertoire holds around 190,000 clones, around 79% seen once, with about 1.5% in the top ten. Sequencing was performed on PBMCs. All receptors come from a woman between 18 and 30 years old in good health and CMV-seronegative. CDR3s include the opening cysteine and the closing phenylalanine or tryptophan. Clone size appears in some rows only: once, few, many, or a class for an expanded clone.

clone_size cdr3_length v_call cdr3_aa
few 12 TRBV5-6 CASRLTGNEQYF
few 15 TRBV7-3 CASSPGGGSTDTQYF
few 13 TRBV5-4 CASSPSQGNEQFF
once 14 TRBV19 CASSIYEGDETQYF
NA 16 TRBV6-5 CASSWFQGHENTEAFF
NA 14 TRBV7-2 CASSPGGKSYEQYF
few 14 TRBV7-2 CASNPGAGANVLTF
few 15 TRBV12-2 CASPPGTSGTDEQFF
NA 16 TRBV6-1 CASSEDRGRTDTEAFF
NA 15 TRBV5-1 CASSLVSFGSGGAFF
NA 15 TRBV7-3 CASSPNGGDLTEAFF
NA 13 TRBV30 CACPWGGELEAFF
NA 17 TRBV27 CASSSASGGSFHNEQFF
NA 12 TRBV2 CAIRTASYEQYF
NA 13 TRBV25-1 CASGRQGGYGYTF
NA 17 TRBV19 CASSITDRGEAKNIQYF
few 14 TRBV7-2 CASSPSRLGNEQFF
NA 12 TRBV28 CASRGDTGELFF
NA 15 TRBV9 CASTSGGGPQETQYF
NA 15 TRBV10-3 CAISESQRTIYEQYF
NA 16 TRBV5-8 CASRDRQGRGNQPQHF
NA 17 TRBV27 CASSLTRTGLANYGYTF
NA 16 TRBV6-6 CASSYSIGQGNSPLHF
NA 17 TRBV6-1 CASSASRLAVSTDTQYF
NA 14 TRBV27 CASSLRGDFYEQYF
once 14 TRBV4-2 CASNTGQGAWEQYF
NA 17 TRBV4-2 CASSQDKIGQVAHEQYF
NA 13 TRBV5-4 CASSPWDRYGYTF
NA 17 TRBV10-3 CATQPGQDSLAKNIQYF
NA 14 TRBV10-1 CASSVTGGTDTQYF
once 11 TRBV7-2 CASSLTDTQYF
few 16 TRBV7-9 CASSLGGQGAYNEQFF
NA 17 TRBV4-1 CASSQGGGSGVQETQYF
NA 16 TRBV4-1 CASSQDSGGTTNEQFF
NA 13 TRBV6-4 CASSDGGQGRAFF
NA 13 TRBV6-1 CASRRSRTGELFF
once 13 TRBV6-5 CASSYGGQAGYTF
few 15 TRBV6-5 CASSLSGRARDTQYF
NA 14 TRBV6-4 CASTPDWGNYGYTF
once 14 TRBV6-1 CASSEWASSDEQYF
NA 15 TRBV28 CASSTGSNRAEKLFF
NA 14 TRBV9 CASSVGDRGGEQYF
once 16 TRBV4-1 CASSQVWGQGIEGYTF
NA 13 TRBV11-2 CASSLVTADTQYF
few 15 TRBV13 CASSPRTGEPGELFF
NA 15 TRBV4-2 CASSQEGDQGGELFF
NA 16 TRBV7-3 CASSKSQGGGDQPQHF
NA 15 TRBV11-2 CASSLFDSFNSPLHF
NA 15 TRBV19 CASSIGLPRDSPLHF
NA 14 TRBV30 CAWSRGTSKNEQFF
NA 16 TRBV27 CASSPRRGGAYNEQFF
NA 15 TRBV27 CASSLTSGTYNEQFF
NA 16 TRBV6-1 CASSETGGGGGGEQYF